Listed here is a single T cell receptor (beta chain). The antigen is undetermined. The assay used deep level. As handled by the study authors: From ImmunoSEQ came sequences covering only the junction and carrying no quality scores, so filtering differed. The repertoire was sequenced with immunoSEQ multiplex PCR; TCRdb's copy has only in-frame clones and lacks some. Clone size and V and J calls were adopted from that table, with D and trimming inferred from the DNA. The sample records nearly 2 million clones, 85% to 95% being singletons. Naive CD8 cells lacked CD45RO, underwent positive selection for CCR7 and left out terminally differentiated effector memory CD45RA+ cells. Recent vaccinations or acute infections were absent in the healthy HIV-negative adult donors. The source of the sample is a study of shared clonotypes between healthy human individuals. V was shortened by 3 bases and J by 9 bases, with 11 bases between the two germline ends. This CDR3 has 12 amino acids. Germline CDR1 and CDR2: SGHVS and FQNEAQ.

Study results and caveats: The study found about 4.6% of naive CD4 clonotypes shared across four donors.

The genes are TRBV7-8 and TRBJ1-2; tentative D call: TRBD1 (5 bases). The sequenced sample consisted of naive CD8+ T cells sorted from blood. The receptor comes from a man between 18 and 35 years old in good health. The CDR3 bases are TGTGCCAGCAGCTTTTTTCAGGGACGCTACACCTTC. Protein product: CASSFFQGRYTF.